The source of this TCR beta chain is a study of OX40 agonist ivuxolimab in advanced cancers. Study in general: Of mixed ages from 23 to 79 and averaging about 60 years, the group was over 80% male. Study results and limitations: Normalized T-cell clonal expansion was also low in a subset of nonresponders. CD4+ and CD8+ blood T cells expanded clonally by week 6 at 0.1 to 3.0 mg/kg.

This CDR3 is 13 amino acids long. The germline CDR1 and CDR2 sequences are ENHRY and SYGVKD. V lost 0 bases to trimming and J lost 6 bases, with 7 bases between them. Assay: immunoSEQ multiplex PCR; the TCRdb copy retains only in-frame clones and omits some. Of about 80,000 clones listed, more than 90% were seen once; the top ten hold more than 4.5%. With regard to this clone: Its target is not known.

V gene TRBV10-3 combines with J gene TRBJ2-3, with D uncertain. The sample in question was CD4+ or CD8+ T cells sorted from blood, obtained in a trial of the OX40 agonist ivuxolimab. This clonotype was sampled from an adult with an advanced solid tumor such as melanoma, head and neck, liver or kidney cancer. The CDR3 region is CAISESPRDTQYF. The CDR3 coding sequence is TGTGCCATCAGTGAGTCCCCTAGGGATACGCAGTATTTT.